The 5 T cell receptor beta chains below were found in one sample sequenced in a study of blood T cell repertoires in COVID-19. Sequencing used immunoSEQ multiplex PCR; TCRdb keeps in-frame clones, though not all of them. This table holds some 200,000 clones, around 87% found once. Input material: PBMCs or T cells enriched from blood (not recorded which). The receptors here all came from a man aged 25-45 years in a cohort exposed to, infected with or recovered from COVID-19 (not recorded which).

The V gene is TRBV10-2, the J gene TRBJ1-4; 8 bases line up with TRBD1. V lost 4 bases to trimming and J lost 2 bases; unmatched junction nucleotides: 9. Germline CDR1 reads WSHSY; CDR2 reads SAAADI. There are 17 residues in the CDR3. The CDR3 sequence: CASSAEYQGATNEKLFF. The CDR3, as DNA: TGCGCCAGCAGTGCCGAGTATCAGGGGGCGACTAATGAAAAACTGTTTTTT.

This clone was counted only a few times. The chain joins TRBV7-9 to TRBJ1-1; TRBD1 matches at 8 bases. The V gene's germline CDR1 is SEHNR and CDR2 FQNEAQ (reference sequence). V gave up 11 bases and J gave up 3 bases; unmatched junction bases: 8. The CDR3 has 13 residues. The CDR3 is CAVHLTGDTEAFF. Here the CDR3 DNA reads TGTGCCGTACACTTGACAGGGGACACTGAAGCTTTCTTT.

The chain links TRBV4-1 to TRBJ1-2, with unresolved D. The germline gives CDR1 MGHRA, CDR2 YSYEKL. V lost 0 bases, J lost 1 base, and 6 bases lay in between. CDR3 length equals 14 residues. In DNA form, the CDR3 reads TGCGCCAGCAGCCAAGATCCCGTTAACTATGGCTACACCTTC. It is translated as CASSQDPVNYGYTF.

The chain recombines TRBV28 with TRBJ2-1, with 10 bases that match TRBD2. Trimming removed 6 bases from V and 15 bases from J; junction bases left unmatched: 8. Germline CDR1 is MDHEN and CDR2 is SYDVKM. The CDR3 extends over 12 amino acids. The CDR3 spells CASRSLAGVRFF. In DNA, the CDR3 is TGTGCCAGCAGATCCCTAGCGGGAGTCCGGTTCTTC.

The J gene is TRBJ2-5, the V gene TRBV24-1; 7 bases are a match to TRBD1. Trimming cost V 3 bases and J 14 bases; bases outside gene matches: 8. The CDR3 loop spans 12 amino acids. Germline V gene lookup returns CDR1 KGHDR and CDR2 SFDVKD. CDR3 protein: CATSDPGQETYF. CDR3 DNA sequence: TGTGCCACCAGTGATCCCGGACAGGAGACCTACTTC.